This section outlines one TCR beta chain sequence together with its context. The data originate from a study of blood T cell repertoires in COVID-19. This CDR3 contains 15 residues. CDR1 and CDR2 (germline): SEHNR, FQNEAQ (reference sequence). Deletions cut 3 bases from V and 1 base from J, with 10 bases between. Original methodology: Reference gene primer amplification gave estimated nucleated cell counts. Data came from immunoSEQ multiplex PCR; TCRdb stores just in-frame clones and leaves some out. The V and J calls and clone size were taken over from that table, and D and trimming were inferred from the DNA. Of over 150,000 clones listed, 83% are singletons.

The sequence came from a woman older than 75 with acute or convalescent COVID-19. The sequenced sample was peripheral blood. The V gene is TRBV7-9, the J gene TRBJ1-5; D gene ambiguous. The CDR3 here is CASSFLRVSNQPQHF. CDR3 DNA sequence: TGTGCCAGCAGCTTCTTGCGCGTGAGCAATCAGCCCCAGCATTTT. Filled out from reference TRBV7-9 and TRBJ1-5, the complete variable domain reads DTGVSQNPRHKITKRGQNVTFRCDPISEHNRLYWYRQTLGQGPEFLTYFQNEAQLEKSRLLSDRFSAERPKGSFSTLEIQRTEQGDSAMYLCASSFLRVSNQPQHFGDGTRLSIL.